This T cell receptor (beta chain) was profiled in a study of T cell clonotyping in hematopoietic cell transplantation. Study outcomes and limitations: Pathologically expanded recipient clonotypes increased progressively from day 30 to day 180 as diversity fell. Graft donor and pretransplant recipient Inverse Simpson Index values predicted broader posttransplant TCR diversity.

A word on this clone: Its cognate antigen is unknown.

CDR1 SGHTS and CDR2 YDEGEE come from the germline V gene. Trimming removed 5 bases at V and 7 bases at J, with 18 bases between. The CDR3 covers 14 residues. Samples: about 28 days before transplant, then days 30, 100 and 180 after. Measured with immunoSEQ multiplex PCR; TCRdb has only the in-frame clones, and not every one. The sample shows 13,000 to 15,000 clones, about 94% of them seen only once. This sequence originates from a male patient over 55 who had an allogeneic stem cell transplant from an unrelated donor, so the T cells may come from the graft donor. Some clones in this sample may be carry-over from other donors' samples. The genes are TRBV5-8 and TRBJ1-2; no reliable D call. The sample here was PBMCs, taken 30 days after allogeneic stem cell transplant. The CDR3 spells CASRYYVSPGGYTF. CDR3 DNA sequence: TGTGCCAGCAGATATTACGTCTCACCCGGTGGCTACACCTTC.